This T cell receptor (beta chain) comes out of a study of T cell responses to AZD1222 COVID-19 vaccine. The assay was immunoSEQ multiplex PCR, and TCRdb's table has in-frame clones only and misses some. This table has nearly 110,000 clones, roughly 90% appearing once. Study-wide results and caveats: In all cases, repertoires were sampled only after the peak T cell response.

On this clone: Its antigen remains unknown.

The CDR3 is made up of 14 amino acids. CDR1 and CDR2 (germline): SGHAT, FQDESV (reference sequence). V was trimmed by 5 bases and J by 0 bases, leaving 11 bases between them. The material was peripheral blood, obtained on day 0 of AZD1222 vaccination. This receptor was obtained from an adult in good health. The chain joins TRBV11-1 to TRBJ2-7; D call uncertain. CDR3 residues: CASSPWGSSYEQYF. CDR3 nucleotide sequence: TGTGCCAGCAGCCCATGGGGAAGCTCCTACGAGCAGTACTTC.